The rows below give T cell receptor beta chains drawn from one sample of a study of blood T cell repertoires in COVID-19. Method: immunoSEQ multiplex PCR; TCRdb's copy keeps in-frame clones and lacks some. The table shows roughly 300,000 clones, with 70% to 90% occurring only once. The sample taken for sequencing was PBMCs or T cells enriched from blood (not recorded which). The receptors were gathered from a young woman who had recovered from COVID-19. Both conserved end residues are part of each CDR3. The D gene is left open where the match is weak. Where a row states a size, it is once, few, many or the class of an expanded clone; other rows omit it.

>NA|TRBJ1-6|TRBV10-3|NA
TGTGCCATCAGTGATCCCGGGGGTAGGGGAGCACCCCTCCACTTT
CAISDPGGRGAPLHF
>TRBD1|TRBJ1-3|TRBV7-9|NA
TGTGCCAGCAGTCCAACCGGGACAGCCGGAAACACCATATATTTT
CASSPTGTAGNTIYF
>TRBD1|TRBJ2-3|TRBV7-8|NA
TGTGCCAGCAGCTCACAGGGGGCCTATAGCACAGATACGCAGTATTTT
CASSSQGAYSTDTQYF
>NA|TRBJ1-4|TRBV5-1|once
TGCGCCAGCAGCGCTTCCCCGGTAACTAATGAAAAACTGTTTTTT
CASSASPVTNEKLFF
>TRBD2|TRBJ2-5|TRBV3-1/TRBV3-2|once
TGTGCCAGCAGCTACTCTGGACTAGCGGGGGGACAAGAGACCCAGTACTTC
CASSYSGLAGGQETQYF
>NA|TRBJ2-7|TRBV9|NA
TGTGCCAGCAGCGTAGAGGGTCAGGGCCACCACGAGCAGTACTTC
CASSVEGQGHHEQYF
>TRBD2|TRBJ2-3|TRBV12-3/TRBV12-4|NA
TGTGCCAGCAGTGGAGAATTGGCGGGGGGCAAGTATTTT
CASSGELAGGKYF
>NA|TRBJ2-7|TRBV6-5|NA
TGTGCCAGCAGTTACTCGGAGACACAGGGCGGCGAGCAGTACTTC
CASSYSETQGGEQYF
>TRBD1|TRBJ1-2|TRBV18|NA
TGTGCCAGCTCACATGAGCAGGGGGAGAGTGGCTACACCTTC
CASSHEQGESGYTF
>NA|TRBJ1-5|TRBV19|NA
TGTGCCAGTAGTATCAGGAGGGGAACAGGTCAGCCCCAGCATTTT
CASSIRRGTGQPQHF
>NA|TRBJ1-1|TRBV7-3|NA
TGTGCCAGCAGCTTAGCGGGGGCCGGCACTGAAGCTTTCTTT
CASSLAGAGTEAFF
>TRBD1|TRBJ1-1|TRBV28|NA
TGTGCCAGCAGTTTACCCGGACAGGGGATGAACACTGAAGCTTTCTTT
CASSLPGQGMNTEAFF
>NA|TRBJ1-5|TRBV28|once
TGTGCCAGCAGTTTAGGGGGGAATAGCAATCAGCCCCAGCATTTT
CASSLGGNSNQPQHF
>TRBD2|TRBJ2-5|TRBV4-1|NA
TGCGCCAGCAGCCTCAGCGGGGGCAAAGAGACCCAGTACTTC
CASSLSGGKETQYF
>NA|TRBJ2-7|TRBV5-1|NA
TGCGCCAGCAGCTCCGGGACAAGCGTCTACGAGCAGTACTTC
CASSSGTSVYEQYF
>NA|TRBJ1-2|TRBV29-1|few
TGCAGCGTTGTTGTCCCAGAACCTTCTAACTATGGCTACACCTTC
CSVVVPEPSNYGYTF
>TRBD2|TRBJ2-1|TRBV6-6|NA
TGTGCCAGCCGTCCCGTTTCGGGAGCGGGGGCCGGACTTTACAATGAGCAGTTCTTC
CASRPVSGAGAGLYNEQFF
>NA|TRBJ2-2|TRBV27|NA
TGTGCCAGCAGGAGGACTGATAACACCGGGGAGCTGTTTTTT
CASRRTDNTGELFF
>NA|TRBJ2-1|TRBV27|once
TGTGCCAGCAGCTTACAGACAGAGACCATTTACAATGAGCAGTTCTTC
CASSLQTETIYNEQFF
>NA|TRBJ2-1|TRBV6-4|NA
TGTGCCAGCAGTGAGCGGGTGGCTGGAGCTGAGCAGTTCTTC
CASSERVAGAEQFF
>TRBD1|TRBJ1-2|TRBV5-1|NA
TGCGCCAGCAGCTTTGACAGGGGCGGTAACTATGGCTACACCTTC
CASSFDRGGNYGYTF
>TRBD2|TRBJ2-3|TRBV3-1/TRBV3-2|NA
TGTGCCAGCAGCCAAGATCTAGCGGGAGGGGATACGCAGTATTTT
CASSQDLAGGDTQYF
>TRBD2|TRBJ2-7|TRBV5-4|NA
TGTGCCAGCAGCCCGTCGGGGGGGACCTACGAGCAGTACTTC
CASSPSGGTYEQYF
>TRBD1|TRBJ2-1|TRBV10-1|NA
TGCGCCAGCAGTGAGGCCGGGACAGGAGTGAATGAGCAGTTCTTC
CASSEAGTGVNEQFF
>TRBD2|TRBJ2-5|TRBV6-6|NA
TGTGCCAGCAGTCTTTATCGACCGGGGGTAGCGGGGCAAGAGACCCAGTACTTC
CASSLYRPGVAGQETQYF
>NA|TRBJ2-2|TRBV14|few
TGTGCCAGCAGCCCCCAGAGGACCGGGGAGCTGTTTTTT
CASSPQRTGELFF
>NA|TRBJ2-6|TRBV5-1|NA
TGCGCCAGCAGCTTGGCCCGATCCCGGGGTCTGGCCAACGTCCTGACTTTC
CASSLARSRGLANVLTF
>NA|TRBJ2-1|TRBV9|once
TGTGCCAGCAGCGTAGCGAATGAGCAGTTCTTC
CASSVANEQFF